This is a list of T cell receptor beta chains from one sample in a study of CD8 T cells in ankylosing spondylitis. Using its own MiXCR run on the 5' RACE reads, TCRdb lists one record per CDR3 protein. In the table there are around 300,000 distinct CDR3 sequences, roughly 15% of which are singletons. The sequenced sample was blood, either unsorted or a sorted T cell fraction (not recorded which). The receptors derive from a male donor with ankylosing spondylitis or in good health (not recorded which). The CDR3 runs from the conserved cysteine through the conserved F or W. The D gene is left open where the match is weak. Not all rows give a size; the values are once, few, many and, for expanded clones, a class.

J gene,clone size,V gene,D gene,CDR3 protein,CDR3 DNA
TRBJ2-2,few,TRBV7-2,-,CASTLGVNTGELFF,TGTGCCAGCACTTTAGGAGTCAACACCGGGGAGCTGTTTTTT
TRBJ2-6,-,TRBV5-5,TRBD1,CASSTGQGPSGANVLTF,TGTGCCAGCAGCACAGGACAGGGCCCCTCTGGGGCCAACGTCCTGACTTTC
TRBJ2-3,many,TRBV12-3/TRBV12-4,TRBD2,CASSFRMQGLLTDTQYF,TGTGCCAGCAGTTTTCGGATGCAGGGACTACTCACAGATACGCAGTATTTT
TRBJ2-1,-,TRBV3-1,-,CATCQGAQGGGEQFF,TGTGCCACCTGCCAAGGGGCCCAGGGAGGTGGTGAGCAGTTCTTC
TRBJ2-5,few,TRBV4-2,-,CASSQEGGLQETQYF,TGTGCCAGCAGCCAAGAGGGGGGACTGCAAGAGACCCAGTACTTC
TRBJ2-1,-,TRBV20-1,TRBD1,CSAQGAEEFF,TGCAGCGCCCAGGGGGCCGAGGAGTTCTTC
TRBJ1-1,once,TRBV12-3/TRBV12-4,-,CASSSRGASTEAFF,TGTGCCAGCAGTTCCAGAGGGGCCAGCACTGAAGCTTTCTTT
TRBJ2-3,few,TRBV5-1,TRBD1,CASSLEGTGGADTQYF,TGCGCCAGCAGCTTGGAAGGGACAGGGGGCGCAGATACGCAGTATTTT
TRBJ2-7,-,TRBV20-1,-,CSARNRRMSSYEQYF,TGCAGTGCTAGGAATAGACGGATGAGCTCCTACGAGCAGTACTTC
TRBJ1-5,-,TRBV7-2,-,CASSLPGQPQHF,TGTGCCAGCAGCTTACCTGGGCAGCCCCAGCATTTT
TRBJ2-3,few,TRBV7-9,TRBD2,CASSLGPGLLTDTQYF,TGTGCCAGCAGCCTTGGTCCGGGACTACTCACAGATACGCAGTATTTT
TRBJ1-3,many,TRBV29-1,-,CSVEKDSGNTIYF,TGCAGCGTTGAAAAGGACTCTGGAAACACCATATATTTT
TRBJ1-6,few,TRBV2,TRBD1,CASSEARDRRYNSPLHF,TGTGCCAGCAGTGAAGCTAGGGACAGGCGGTATAATTCACCCCTCCACTTT
TRBJ2-6,-,TRBV27,-,CASRRGTENRSGANVLTF,TGTGCCAGCAGGCGCGGGACAGAAAACCGCTCTGGGGCCAACGTCCTGACTTTC
TRBJ2-7,-,TRBV6-5,TRBD1,CASSSNTGGAYEQYF,TGTGCCAGCAGTTCAAACACAGGGGGCGCGTACGAGCAGTACTTC
TRBJ2-5,-,TRBV20-1,-,CSASAQGPMGFQETQYF,TGCAGTGCCAGTGCGCAGGGGCCTATGGGATTCCAAGAGACCCAGTACTTC
TRBJ2-7,-,TRBV5-6,-,CASSLKGGPEQYF,TGTGCCAGCAGCCTAAAAGGGGGGCCCGAGCAGTACTTC
TRBJ1-1,-,TRBV5-1,TRBD1,CASSWRTGFDTEAFF,TGCGCCAGCAGCTGGCGGACAGGGTTCGACACTGAAGCTTTCTTT
TRBJ1-6,-,TRBV20-1,-,CSARVTADSPLHF,TGCAGTGCTAGAGTGACGGCTGATTCACCCCTCCACTTT
TRBJ1-1,many,TRBV6-2/TRBV6-3,-,CASSRSNTEAFF,TGTGCCAGCAGCCGATCTAACACTGAAGCTTTCTTT
TRBJ1-6,-,TRBV27,TRBD1,CASTQGTADFSPLHF,TGTGCCAGCACTCAGGGGACAGCAGATTTTTCACCCCTCCACTTT
TRBJ1-2,-,TRBV4-1,TRBD1,CASSQDGQGANYGYTF,TGCGCCAGCAGCCAAGACGGACAGGGGGCGAACTATGGCTACACCTTC
TRBJ2-3,-,TRBV19,-,CASSIFTGRPDTQYF,TGTGCCAGTAGTATCTTCACAGGGCGTCCAGATACGCAGTATTTT
TRBJ2-3,-,TRBV7-2,TRBD2,CASSPPGTKADTQYF,TGTGCCAGCAGCCCCCCCGGGACTAAAGCGGATACGCAGTATTTT
TRBJ2-4,-,TRBV27,TRBD2,CASSSGGATKNIQYF,TGTGCCAGCAGTAGCGGGGGGGCAACCAAAAACATTCAGTACTTC
TRBJ2-3,-,TRBV20-1,-,CSARDLRGSADTQYF,TGCAGTGCTAGAGATCTAAGGGGTAGTGCAGATACGCAGTATTTT
TRBJ2-7,few,TRBV10-3,TRBD2,CAISESRGGSSYEQYF,TGTGCCATCAGTGAGTCCCGGGGGGGCTCCTCCTACGAGCAGTACTTC
TRBJ2-3,few,TRBV7-9,TRBD1,CASSSSRGRGDTQYF,TGTGCCAGCAGCTCCAGCAGGGGGCGGGGAGATACGCAGTATTTT
TRBJ2-7,few,TRBV3-1,-,CASSRLDGTYEQYF,TGTGCCAGCAGCCGCCTCGACGGTACCTACGAGCAGTACTTC
TRBJ1-1,few,TRBV20-1,TRBD1,CSARTSQGGTEAFF,TGCAGTGCTAGGACCTCACAGGGGGGCACTGAAGCTTTCTTT
TRBJ2-5,-,TRBV10-3,-,CAISESVGSSLQETQYF,TGTGCCATCAGTGAGTCGGTCGGGTCCAGCCTTCAAGAGACCCAGTACTTC
TRBJ2-2,-,TRBV27,TRBD1,CASSPSGQGPTGELFF,TGTGCCAGCAGTCCCTCCGGACAGGGGCCCACCGGGGAGCTGTTTTTT
TRBJ2-2,many,TRBV12-3/TRBV12-4,-,CASSLGSGLGTGELFF,TGTGCCAGCAGTTTAGGGTCCGGACTTGGGACCGGGGAGCTGTTTTTT
TRBJ2-4,few,TRBV29-1,-,CSVEDRYSDIQYF,TGCAGCGTTGAAGATAGGTACTCTGACATTCAGTACTTC
TRBJ1-1,few,TRBV5-6,TRBD1,CASSPLDRANTEAFF,TGTGCCAGCAGCCCACTAGACAGGGCGAACACTGAAGCTTTCTTT
TRBJ2-1,few,TRBV20-1,-,CSARTTTNEQFF,TGCAGTGCTAGAACTACCACGAATGAGCAGTTCTTC
TRBJ2-7,many,TRBV29-1,-,CSVDRGGGYEQYF,TGCAGCGTTGATAGAGGAGGGGGGTACGAGCAGTACTTC
TRBJ2-1,-,TRBV20-1,-,CSATPGGPNEQFF,TGCAGTGCCACACCGGGGGGCCCCAATGAGCAGTTCTTC
TRBJ2-7,-,TRBV3-1,-,CASSHRGTVKAYEQYF,TGTGCCAGCAGCCACCGCGGGACGGTGAAGGCATACGAGCAGTACTTC
TRBJ1-3,many,TRBV4-2,-,CASSQDKIGYSGNTIYF,TGTGCCAGCAGCCAAGATAAGATAGGGTACTCTGGAAACACCATATATTTT
TRBJ2-4,few,TRBV2,TRBD2,CASSSTSENIQYF,TGTGCCAGCAGTTCGACTAGCGAAAACATTCAGTACTTC
TRBJ2-1,-,TRBV6-1,-,CATQRSRANEQFF,TGTGCCACCCAACGGTCCAGGGCCAATGAGCAGTTCTTC
TRBJ1-6,-,TRBV12-3/TRBV12-4,-,CASSPGQGAGFSPLHF,TGTGCCAGCAGCCCAGGGCAGGGCGCCGGTTTTTCACCCCTCCACTTT
TRBJ1-2,many,TRBV10-3,TRBD1,CAISPSGQGADYGYTF,TGTGCCATCAGCCCCTCCGGACAGGGGGCCGACTATGGCTACACCTTC
TRBJ2-1,few,TRBV7-2,TRBD2,CASSPPPWTSGHNEQFF,TGTGCCAGCAGCCCTCCACCCTGGACTAGCGGCCACAATGAGCAGTTCTTC
TRBJ2-3,-,TRBV11-3,-,CASSSRGAGTDTQYF,TGTGCCAGCAGCTCCCGCGGGGCAGGCACAGATACGCAGTATTTT
TRBJ2-7,few,TRBV12-3/TRBV12-4,-,CASWAFDGYEQYF,TGTGCCAGTTGGGCGTTTGATGGCTACGAGCAGTACTTC
TRBJ2-7,-,TRBV9,-,CASSVGREVSYEQYF,TGTGCCAGCAGCGTAGGAAGGGAAGTCTCCTACGAGCAGTACTTC
TRBJ2-1,few,TRBV10-3,TRBD2,CAIMASGPLYNEQFF,TGTGCCATCATGGCTAGCGGACCTCTTTACAATGAGCAGTTCTTC
TRBJ1-4,few,TRBV11-2,-,CASRRSVGEKLFF,TGTGCCAGCAGGCGGAGTGTCGGGGAAAAACTGTTTTTT
TRBJ2-5,few,TRBV5-6,TRBD2,CASTLGLAGQETQYF,TGTGCCAGCACCTTGGGACTAGCGGGGCAAGAGACCCAGTACTTC
TRBJ1-5,-,TRBV30,-,CAWSGGVGQPQHF,TGTGCCTGGAGTGGCGGGGTCGGTCAGCCCCAGCATTTT
TRBJ2-7,few,TRBV7-2,-,CASRDQGPEQYF,TGTGCCAGCAGGGATCAGGGACCTGAGCAGTACTTC